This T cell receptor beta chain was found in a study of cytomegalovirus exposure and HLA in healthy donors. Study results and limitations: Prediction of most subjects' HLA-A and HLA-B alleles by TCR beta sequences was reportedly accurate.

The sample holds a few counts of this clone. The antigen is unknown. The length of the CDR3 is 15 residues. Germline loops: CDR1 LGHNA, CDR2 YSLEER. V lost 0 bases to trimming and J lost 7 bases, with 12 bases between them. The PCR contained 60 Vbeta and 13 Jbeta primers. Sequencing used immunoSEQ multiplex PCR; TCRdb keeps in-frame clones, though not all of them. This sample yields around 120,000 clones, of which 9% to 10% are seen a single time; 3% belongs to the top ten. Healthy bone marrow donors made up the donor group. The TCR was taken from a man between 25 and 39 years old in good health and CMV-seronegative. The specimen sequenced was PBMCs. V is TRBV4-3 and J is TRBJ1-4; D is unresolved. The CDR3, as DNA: TGCGCCAGCAGCCAAGATCGGGGTACGGGTGAAAAACTGTTTTTT. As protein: CASSQDRGTGEKLFF.